The 25 T cell receptor beta chains in this list originate from one sample, sequenced in a study of OX40 agonist ivuxolimab in advanced cancers. TCRdb's copy holds only in-frame clones and misses some; the assay was immunoSEQ multiplex PCR. Of tens of thousands of clones listed, 80% to 90% are singletons. Specimen: CD4+ or CD8+ T cells sorted from blood, collected in a trial of the OX40 agonist ivuxolimab. The receptors were sampled from an adult with an advanced solid tumor such as melanoma, head and neck, liver or kidney cancer.

This chain connects TRBV10-3 to TRBJ2-3, with D tentatively TRBD2 (7 bases). CDR1 ENHRY and CDR2 SYGVKD come from the germline V gene. CDR3 length equals 16 residues. V lost 10 bases and J lost 0, with 20 bases in between. The CDR3, as DNA: TGTGCCACCTTCCTTGAAGGGGGGGCTAGCACAGATACGCAGTATTTT. Amino acids: CATFLEGGASTDTQYF.

V and J are TRBV2 and TRBJ1-2, with D unclear. Germline V gene lookup returns CDR1 SNHLY and CDR2 FYNNEI. This CDR3 has 14 residues. V was trimmed by 1 base and J by 4 bases, leaving 10 bases between them. CDR3 sequence: CASSEGGHPYGYTF. The CDR3 coding sequence is TGTGCCAGCAGTGAAGGAGGGCATCCCTATGGCTACACCTTC.

This clone was observed a single time. The chain links TRBV5-6 to TRBJ2-7; D gene ambiguous. CDR3 size: 13 residues. The V gene's germline CDR1 is SGHDT and CDR2 YYEEEE. Trimming pared 0 bases from V and 1 base from J, leaving 5 bases between. The CDR3 region is CASSLVRSYEQYF. CDR3 DNA sequence: TGTGCCAGCAGCTTGGTGCGTTCCTACGAGCAGTACTTC.

The chain employs TRBV7-2 and TRBJ2-7; D ambiguous. V was shortened by 5 bases and J by 2 bases, with 19 bases between the two germline ends. The germline V gene has CDR1 SGHTA and CDR2 FQGNSA. This CDR3 has 16 residues. This chain's CDR3 is CASSPGLKPVPYEQYF. The CDR3 bases are TGTGCCAGCAGCCCCGGCCTTAAGCCGGTACCCTACGAGCAGTACTTC.

The chain couples TRBV7-3 to TRBJ2-1; TRBD2 aligns across 7 bases. This CDR3 spans 18 amino acids. The germline V gene has CDR1 SGHTA and CDR2 FQGTGA. Trimming removed 2 bases from V and 5 bases from J; junction bases left unmatched: 15. CDR3 protein: CASSLGLGLEVADNEQFF. The CDR3 nucleotides read TGTGCCAGCAGCTTAGGGCTTGGACTAGAGGTGGCAGACAATGAGCAGTTCTTC.

J is TRBJ1-1 and V is TRBV2, with D unresolved. Germline loops: CDR1 SNHLY, CDR2 FYNNEI. This CDR3 has 13 residues. V was trimmed by 5 bases and J by 1 base, leaving 8 bases between them. CDR3 nucleotides: TGTGCCAGCAGTCAGGACGGGAACACTGAAGCTTTCTTT. Translating gives CASSQDGNTEAFF. The complete variable domain, with remaining parts taken from reference TRBV2 and TRBJ1-1, reads EPEVTQTPSHQVTQMGQEVILRCVPISNHLYFYWYRQILGQKVEFLVSFYNNEISEKSEIFDDQFSVERPDGSNFTLKIRSTKLEDSAMYFCASSQDGNTEAFFGQGTRLTVV.

This clone was picked up a small number of times. The rearrangement joins TRBV30 to TRBJ2-7; no definite D call. The germline V gene encodes CDR1 GTSNPN and CDR2 SVGIG (reference sequence). CDR3 length: 12 residues. The V gene lost 2 bases and the J gene lost 0 bases, with 5 bases spanning the gap. CDR3 nucleotide sequence: TGTGCCTGGAGTTCACACTCCTACGAGCAGTACTTC. Residues: CAWSSHSYEQYF.

The chain is built from TRBV6-5 and TRBJ2-5; 7 positions agree with TRBD2. Germline V gene lookup returns CDR1 MNHEY and CDR2 SVGAGI. J gave up 5 bases and V 0 bases, and 9 bases lay outside the gene matches. The CDR3 consists of 16 residues. This chain's CDR3 is CASSYSKGGALETQYF. In DNA, the CDR3 is TGTGCCAGCAGTTACTCGAAGGGAGGGGCGTTGGAGACCCAGTACTTC.

The V call is TRBV10-2, the J call TRBJ2-2, with D unclear. The CDR3 is 13 residues long. Trimming took off 6 bases at V and 3 bases at J, with 8 bases between the two ends. CDR1 and CDR2 from the germline V gene are WSHSY and SAAADI. CDR3 in amino acids: CASRKPHTGELFF. In DNA form, the CDR3 reads TGCGCCAGCAGGAAGCCGCACACCGGGGAGCTGTTTTTT.

The rearrangement joins TRBV11-2 to TRBJ2-7; 10 bases are shared with TRBD2. The CDR3 is made up of 14 amino acids. V lost 5 bases, J lost 3 bases, and 4 bases stayed unmatched. Germline assignment: CDR1 SGHAT and CDR2 FQNNGV. In DNA, the CDR3 is TGTGCCAGCAGCCTTGGACTAGCGGTCTACGAGCAGTACGTC. It translates to CASSLGLAVYEQYV.

The chain employs TRBV28 and TRBJ2-7, with TRBD2 identical over 8 bases. The CDR3 runs 12 residues. Looked up from germline, CDR1 is MDHEN and CDR2 is SYDVKM. Losses at the gene ends were 7 bases for V and 3 bases for J; bases not matched to a gene: 2. CDR3 nucleotide sequence: TGTGCCAGCACTCGGGAGGGCTACGAGCAGTACTTC. Its translation: CASTREGYEQYF.

The gene calls are TRBV7-8 and TRBJ2-3; no firm D call. There are 15 residues in the CDR3. Trimming cost V 4 bases and J 2 bases, with 13 bases left between them. Germline lookup yields CDR1 SGHVS and CDR2 FQNEAQ. CDR3 DNA sequence: TGTGCCAGCAGCTCAATGGACCATTCCACAGATACGCAGTATTTT. The encoded protein is CASSSMDHSTDTQYF.

The chain links TRBV30 to TRBJ1-2; 8 nucleotides line up with TRBD1. CDR1 GTSNPN and CDR2 SVGIG come from the germline V gene (reference sequence). V lost 4 bases and J lost 6; bases outside the gene matches: 1. This CDR3 comprises 11 residues. The CDR3 region has the DNA TGTGCCTGGACAGGGGGCCATGGCTACACCTTC. Its translation is CAWTGGHGYTF.

CDR3 protein: CASSGGTANYSYEQYV. For the CDR3, the DNA is TGTGCCAGCAGCGGGGGGACTGCCAATTACTCCTACGAGCAGTACGTC. The rearrangement links TRBV7-9 to TRBJ2-7; maybe TRBD2 (6 bases). This CDR3 is 16 amino acids long. Trimming stripped 5 bases from V and 0 bases from J, with 17 bases between. CDR1 is SEHNR, CDR2 FQNEAQ, per germline (reference sequence).

This chain uses TRBV6-5 with TRBJ2-1; D is unresolved. CDR1 and CDR2 from the germline V gene are MNHEY and SVGAGI. Trimming took off 0 bases at V and 8 bases at J, with 8 bases between the two ends. The CDR3 covers 13 residues. This CDR3 reads CASSYSNPHEQFF. The CDR3, as DNA: TGTGCCAGCAGTTACTCGAATCCCCATGAGCAGTTCTTC.

This sequence joins TRBV18 and TRBJ2-7, with 9 positions matching TRBD1. The CDR3 totals 16 residues. The J segment lost 1 base and the V segment lost 2 bases, leaving 6 bases of the junction unmatched. Germline V CDR1 and CDR2: KGHSH, LQKENI. As DNA, the CDR3 is TGTGCCAGCTCACCAGGTAGACAGGGGGGATCCTACGAGCAGTACGTC. It translates to CASSPGRQGGSYEQYV.

V usage is TRBV30 and J usage is TRBJ1-6, with 7 bases identical to TRBD1. V lost 0 bases and J lost 8; bases outside the gene matches: 7. Germline CDR1 GTSNPN, CDR2 SVGIG (reference sequence). CDR3 length: 15 residues. The CDR3 loop is CAWSVSGTAYSPLHF. CDR3 nucleotides: TGTGCCTGGAGTGTATCCGGGACAGCGTATTCACCCCTCCACTTT. Combining the CDR3 with reference TRBV30 and TRBJ1-6 gives the whole variable domain SQTIHQWPATLVQPVGSPLSLECTVEGTSNPNLYWYRQAAGRGLQLLFYSVGIGQISSEVPQNLSASRPQDRQFILSSKKLLLSDSGFYLCAWSVSGTAYSPLHFGNGTRLTVT.

The chain is built from TRBV4-1 and TRBJ2-1, with 7 positions matching TRBD2. The CDR3 is made up of 15 amino acids. With 4 bases clipped from V and 0 bases from J, the junction kept 3 bases outside the gene matches. Germline V gene data show CDR1 as MGHRA and CDR2 as YSYEKL. CDR3 sequence reads: CASSRGGISYNEQFF. The CDR3 bases are TGCGCCAGCAGCCGGGGGGGGATCTCCTACAATGAGCAGTTCTTC.

Comment on this clone: Mismatch with germline at one junction end may stem from a read error. This chain uses TRBV7-9 with TRBJ1-4, with TRBD1 identical over 8 bases. In germline, CDR1 is SEHNR, CDR2 FQNEAQ (reference sequence). CDR3 length equals 11 residues. The CDR3 region is CASSPTGELLF. CDR3 DNA: TGTGCCAGCAGCCCGACAGGGGAATTGCTTTTT.

This clone appeared a few times. V usage is TRBV7-7 and J usage is TRBJ1-5; no definite D call. CDR1 and CDR2 (germline): SSHAT, FNYEAQ (reference sequence). This CDR3 comprises 11 residues. V was trimmed by 5 bases and J by 6 bases, leaving 5 bases between them. CDR3 nucleotide sequence: TGTGCCAGCAGCCCCCCTCAGCCCCAGCATTTT. Its translation: CASSPPQPQHF.

The sample holds one count of this clone. The chain uses TRBV4-3 and TRBJ1-2; no reliable D call. The germline CDR1 and CDR2 sequences are LGHNA and YSLEER. The CDR3 is 15 residues long. V gave up 1 base and J gave up 0 bases, with 9 bases separating them. This chain's CDR3 is CASSQAQRANYGYTF. The CDR3 region has the DNA TGCGCCAGCAGCCAAGCACAGAGAGCTAACTATGGCTACACCTTC.

This chain uses TRBV6-5 with TRBJ2-7; tentatively, D is TRBD1 (5 bases). CDR1 and CDR2 (germline): MNHEY, SVGAGI. The V and J ends lost 6 bases and 0 bases respectively, with 12 bases between them. The CDR3 extends over 14 amino acids. The CDR3 nucleotides read TGTGCCAGCAGCCCCAGGGTAAGCTCCTACGAGCAGTACGTC. This codes for CASSPRVSSYEQYV.

V usage is TRBV19 and J usage is TRBJ2-7; 9 bases line up with TRBD2. CDR3 size: 15 residues. Germline loops: CDR1 LNHDA, CDR2 SQIVND (reference sequence). The trim removed 6 bases at V and 2 bases at J, leaving 8 bases unmatched. CDR3 amino acids: CASSPSLAGTYEQYV. CDR3 DNA sequence: TGTGCCAGTAGCCCGAGTCTAGCGGGAACCTACGAGCAGTACGTC.

The CDR3 region has the DNA TGCAGTCCTATGGGAAACTACGAGCAGTACGTC. This sequence encodes CSPMGNYEQYV. This chain connects TRBV20-1 to TRBJ2-7; no firm D call. Trimming removed 8 bases from V and 3 bases from J, with 11 bases in between. The V gene's germline CDR1 is DFQATT and CDR2 SNEGSKA (reference sequence). CDR3 length: 11 residues.

The rearrangement joins TRBV11-2 to TRBJ2-7; 9 bases agree with TRBD2. The CDR3 sequence is 12 residues long. Germline V gives CDR1 SGHAT, CDR2 FQNNGV. The V segment lost 2 bases and the J segment 7 bases; nucleotides outside the gene matches: 0. The CDR3 DNA sequence: TGTGCCAGCAGCTTAAGCGGGAGGGAGCAGTACGTC. Amino acid sequence: CASSLSGREQYV.